The 20 T cell receptor beta chains reported below all come from one sample, sequenced in a study of cytomegalovirus exposure and HLA in healthy donors. In the PCR, 60 Vbeta and 13 Jbeta primers were used. Produced via immunoSEQ multiplex PCR; TCRdb's table is partial and in-frame only. This sample's table has roughly 100,000 clones. Sequenced material: PBMCs. These receptors came from a man aged 35-49 years in good health and CMV-seronegative.

V and J are TRBV5-1 and TRBJ2-3; possibly TRBD1 for D (5 bases). The germline V gene has CDR1 SGHRS and CDR2 YFSETQ. CDR3 length equals 15 residues. V was clipped by 1 base and J by 3 bases, with 12 bases between them. CDR3 sequence reads: CASSLQGIGTDTQYF. Here the CDR3 DNA reads TGCGCCAGCAGCTTGCAGGGTATCGGGACAGATACGCAGTATTTT.

The chain joins TRBV7-2 to TRBJ1-1; unclear D gene. V lost 7 bases, J lost 11 bases, and 20 bases lay in between. From germline, CDR1 is SGHTA and CDR2 FQGNSA. This CDR3 contains 13 residues. In nucleotides, the CDR3 is TGTGCCAGCAAATTCTACCTCGGGGAGGAGGCTTTCTTT. It specifies CASKFYLGEEAFF.

The genes are TRBV7-9 and TRBJ1-1; D uncertain. This CDR3 has 12 amino acids. Trimming took 6 bases from V and 0 from J, leaving 5 bases between them. Per germline, CDR1 SEHNR and CDR2 FQNEAQ (reference sequence). CDR3: CASRQMNTEAFF. The CDR3 DNA sequence: TGTGCCAGCAGACAAATGAACACTGAAGCTTTCTTT. Full variable domain (remainder filled in from reference TRBV7-9 and TRBJ1-1): DTGVSQNPRHKITKRGQNVTFRCDPISEHNRLYWYRQTLGQGPEFLTYFQNEAQLEKSRLLSDRFSAERPKGSFSTLEIQRTEQGDSAMYLCASRQMNTEAFFGQGTRLTVV.

The CDR3 DNA is TGTGCCTGGAGCGGAACTAATGAAAAACTGTTTTTT. Its translation: CAWSGTNEKLFF. The V gene is TRBV30, the J gene TRBJ1-4, with D hard to call. V gave up 3 bases and J gave up 1 base, with 3 bases separating them. This CDR3 region has 12 residues. Germline V gene lookup returns CDR1 GTSNPN and CDR2 SVGIG (reference sequence).

V and J are TRBV11-3 and TRBJ2-1; D remains unclear. CDR3 length: 16 residues. Trimming removed 1 base from V and 0 bases from J, with 10 bases in between. From germline, CDR1 is SGHNT and CDR2 YENEEA. Written as DNA, the CDR3 is TGTGCCAGCAGCTTAGGGGCCCAGAGCTCCTACAATGAGCAGTTCTTC. Its translation: CASSLGAQSSYNEQFF.

Regarding this clone: Mismatch with germline at one junction end may stem from a read error. This sequence joins TRBV27 and TRBJ2-2; D perhaps matches TRBD1 (6 bases). Per germline, CDR1 MNHEY and CDR2 SMNVEV (reference sequence). The CDR3 runs to 15 residues. The CDR3 region has the DNA TGTGTCAGCAGGACCGAAGCAGGGGCGGGCGGGGAGCTGTTTTTT. This translates into CVSRTEAGAGGELFF.

This chain connects TRBV4-1 to TRBJ2-5; D gene ambiguous. The CDR3 spans 14 residues. CDR1 MGHRA and CDR2 YSYEKL come from the germline V gene. The V end was cut by 1 base, the J end by 7 bases, with 13 bases between. This CDR3 reads CASSQVGSRRTQYF. The CDR3 nucleotides read TGCGCCAGCAGCCAAGTGGGTAGTAGGAGGACCCAGTACTTC.

The chain recombines TRBV29-1 with TRBJ2-6; D gene unclear. Germline V lookup: CDR1 SQVTM, CDR2 ANQGSEA. The CDR3 covers 14 residues. The ends were cut back, 2 bases at V and 1 base at J, with 6 bases in the middle. The CDR3 DNA is TGCAGCGTTGAACCAGGTTCTGGGGCCAACGTCCTGACTTTC. Encoded protein: CSVEPGSGANVLTF.

As DNA, the CDR3 is TGCGCCAGCAGCCAAGATTTAATCGGGTCGGGGGGCCCCTCCTACGAGCAGTACTTC. Its protein is CASSQDLIGSGGPSYEQYF. The gene calls are TRBV4-3 and TRBJ2-5; D is perhaps TRBD2 (7 bases). The J call could be wrong; TRBJ2-7 is a better fit for the DNA end. CDR3 length: 19 residues. Germline V CDR1 and CDR2: LGHNA, YSLEER.

The V gene is TRBV28, the J gene TRBJ1-1; the D gene is possibly TRBD1 (5 bases). This CDR3 contains 12 residues. With 5 bases removed from V and 4 bases from J, the gap between germline ends came to 8 bases. CDR1 and CDR2 (germline): MDHEN, SYDVKM. CDR3 amino acids: CASSRGGTEAFF. CDR3 nucleotide sequence: TGTGCCAGCAGTCGGGGGGGCACTGAAGCTTTCTTT.

The rearrangement uses TRBV18 and TRBJ2-7; 12 bases fit TRBD2. The junction had 3 bases not matched to a gene; V was cut back by 0 bases and J by 3 bases. The CDR3 runs 16 residues. Germline values: CDR1 KGHSH, CDR2 LQKENI. Here the CDR3 DNA reads TGTGCCAGCTCACCACCCCTAGCGGGAGGGAACTACGAGCAGTACTTC. Translated, it gives CASSPPLAGGNYEQYF.

The V and J genes are TRBV25-1 and TRBJ2-7; D remains unclear. Trimming cost V 1 base and J 6 bases, with 19 bases left between them. The germline gives CDR1 MGHDK, CDR2 SYGVNS. The CDR3 extends over 16 amino acids. This CDR3 is CASSELRGNTIVEQYF. CDR3 coding DNA: TGTGCCAGCAGTGAATTAAGAGGAAATACAATCGTCGAGCAGTACTTC.

V gene TRBV29-1 combines with J gene TRBJ2-7, with TRBD2 matching over 12 bases. V was clipped by 6 bases and J by 0 bases; unmatched bases: 6. The CDR3 contains 15 residues. CDR1 is SQVTM and CDR2 is ANQGSEA in the germline V gene. The CDR3 sequence: CSVVRTSGDSYEQYF. CDR3 nucleotide sequence: TGCAGCGTGGTCCGGACTAGCGGGGACTCCTACGAGCAGTACTTC.

V usage is TRBV7-2 and J usage is TRBJ2-1; D ambiguous. The CDR3 consists of 15 residues. Trimming left V 4 bases short and J 3 bases short, with 13 bases between. Germline V lookup: CDR1 SGHTA, CDR2 FQGNSA. The CDR3 is CASSSSSFSYNEQFF. The DNA of the CDR3 is TGTGCCAGCAGCTCCTCGAGTTTTAGCTACAATGAGCAGTTCTTC.

The chain combines TRBV4-1 with TRBJ2-5, with 9 bases fitting TRBD1. The V and J ends lost 6 bases and 4 bases, in that order; junction bases with no gene match: 15. CDR1 MGHRA and CDR2 YSYEKL come from the germline V gene. CDR3 length: 17 amino acids. The CDR3 loop reads CASRGQGRPSMRETQYF. CDR3 sequence (DNA): TGCGCCAGCAGGGGACAGGGAAGACCAAGCATGAGAGAGACCCAGTACTTC.

This chain connects TRBV5-1 to TRBJ2-3; TRBD2 matches at 14 bases. From germline, CDR1 is SGHRS and CDR2 YFSETQ. The CDR3 length is 16 residues. Germline trimming cut 3 bases from V and 5 bases from J; bases unmatched to any gene: 5. The CDR3 coding sequence is TGCGCCAGCAGCTCTGGGACTAGCGGGAGTGAAGATACGCAGTATTTT. This gives the protein CASSSGTSGSEDTQYF.

In nucleotides, the CDR3 is TGCAGTGCCACAGATAACAATGAGCAGTTCTTC. Residues: CSATDNNEQFF. The chain employs TRBV20-1 and TRBJ2-1; D unresolved. The germline V gene has CDR1 DFQATT and CDR2 SNEGSKA (reference sequence). This CDR3 region has 11 residues. V gave up 6 bases and J gave up 5 bases, with 8 bases separating them.

This rearrangement joins TRBV4-3 to TRBJ2-3; D is ambiguous. The CDR3 consists of 17 residues. Trimming removed 4 bases at V and 0 bases at J, with 17 bases between. Germline CDR1 LGHNA, CDR2 YSLEER. The CDR3 DNA is TGCGCCAGCAGCCGCGAGGCGGCAATCTCTAGCACAGATACGCAGTATTTT. Encoded protein: CASSREAAISSTDTQYF.

V usage is TRBV7-6 and J usage is TRBJ2-1, with D perhaps matching TRBD2 (6 bases). This CDR3 contains 16 residues. Trimming took off 0 bases at V and 0 bases at J, with 9 bases between the two ends. From germline, CDR1 is SGHVS and CDR2 FNYEAQ. CDR3 nucleotide sequence: TGTGCCAGCAGCTTAGCGGGGGGAACCTCCTACAATGAGCAGTTCTTC. Translated: CASSLAGGTSYNEQFF.

The V call is TRBV11-3, the J call TRBJ2-1, with 9 bases aligning to TRBD1. This CDR3 has 15 residues. Germline CDR1 and CDR2: SGHNT and YENEEA. J was trimmed by 2 bases and V by 4 bases; bases with no gene match: 3. The CDR3 protein is CASSSRQGAYNEQFF. CDR3 sequence (DNA): TGTGCCAGCAGCTCACGACAGGGGGCCTACAATGAGCAGTTCTTC. Combining the CDR3 with reference TRBV11-3 and TRBJ2-1 gives the whole variable domain EAGVVQSPRYKIIEKKQPVAFWCNPISGHNTLYWYLQNLGQGPELLIRYENEEAVDDSQLPKDRFSAERLKGVDSTLKIQPAELGDSAVYLCASSSRQGAYNEQFFGPGTRLTVL.